This is a list of T cell receptor beta chains from one sample in a study of CD8 T cells in Susac syndrome. TCRdb analysed the immunoSEQ multiplex PCR reads with MiXCR anew, one entry per CDR3 protein. The table records about 150,000 distinct CDR3 sequences, 94% of them present only once. The sequenced material came from CD8+ T cells from PBMCs. The source of these receptors is a human donor with multiple sclerosis. Both conserved end residues are part of each CDR3. The D gene is left open where the match is weak. Some rows have no size entry. The others give once, few or many, or a class for an expanded clone.

NA	TRBV14	TRBJ1-6	TRBD1	CASSPGQSNSPLHF	TGTGCCAGCAGCCCGGGACAGAGCAATTCACCCCTCCACTTT
NA	TRBV29-1	TRBJ2-6	NA	CSVPSGANVLTF	TGCAGCGTTCCTTCTGGGGCCAACGTCCTGACTTTC
NA	TRBV7-9	TRBJ2-7	TRBD1	CASSRQGQTYEQYF	TGTGCCAGCAGCCGACAGGGGCAGACCTACGAGCAGTACTTC
NA	TRBV5-1	TRBJ1-1	NA	CASSTGRGTEAFF	TGCGCCAGCAGCACGGGTCGGGGGACTGAAGCTTTCTTT
NA	TRBV27	TRBJ1-1	NA	CASRGQPTEAFF	TGTGCCAGCAGGGGCCAGCCCACTGAAGCTTTCTTT
NA	TRBV9	TRBJ1-6	NA	CASSVRASSYNSPLHF	TGTGCCAGCAGCGTAAGGGCCAGCTCCTATAATTCACCCCTCCACTTT
NA	TRBV9	TRBJ2-7	TRBD1	CASSVGGQGFHEQYF	TGTGCCAGCAGCGTAGGGGGACAGGGGTTCCACGAGCAGTACTTC
NA	TRBV2	TRBJ2-5	TRBD1	CASSVSSATGGETQYF	TGTGCCAGCAGTGTATCCTCTGCGACAGGGGGAGAGACCCAGTACTTC
once	TRBV30	TRBJ1-1	NA	CAWSDYRTNTEAFF	TGTGCCTGGAGTGATTACCGTACGAACACTGAAGCTTTCTTT
NA	TRBV27	TRBJ1-5	NA	CASSLSRRQGGGNQPQHF	TGTGCCAGCAGTTTATCAAGGCGGCAGGGCGGAGGCAATCAGCCCCAGCATTTT
NA	TRBV11-1	TRBJ2-1	NA	CASSSVRINEQFF	TGTGCCAGCAGCTCCGTCCGAATCAATGAGCAGTTCTTC
NA	TRBV7-9	TRBJ2-6	NA	CASSPFISGANVLTF	TGTGCCAGCAGCCCTTTCATCTCTGGGGCCAACGTCCTGACTTTC
NA	TRBV18	TRBJ2-3	NA	CASWPGTDTQYF	TGTGCCAGCTGGCCGGGGACAGATACGCAGTATTTT
NA	TRBV6-5	TRBJ1-1	NA	CASSYASSNTEAFF	TGTGCCAGCAGTTACGCTTCATCGAACACTGAAGCTTTCTTT
NA	TRBV25-1	TRBJ1-1	NA	CASSEKIVSRAFF	TGTGCCAGCAGTGAGAAGATAGTTTCTCGGGCTTTCTTT
NA	TRBV12-3/TRBV12-4	TRBJ2-7	NA	CASAEGWDGENYEQYF	TGTGCCAGCGCGGAAGGCTGGGACGGGGAGAACTACGAGCAGTACTTC
NA	TRBV7-9	TRBJ1-2	NA	CASSPDSLWDGYTF	TGTGCCAGCAGCCCGGACAGCCTGTGGGATGGCTACACCTTC
NA	TRBV6-2/TRBV6-3	TRBJ2-3	TRBD2	CASTGTRPFTDTQYF	TGTGCCAGCACCGGGACTAGACCGTTCACAGATACGCAGTATTTT
NA	TRBV19	TRBJ2-3	NA	CASSMVDTQYF	TGTGCCAGTAGTATGGTGGATACGCAGTATTTT
NA	TRBV7-9	TRBJ1-3	NA	CASSFDGPDLNTIYF	TGTGCCAGCAGCTTCGACGGTCCCGACTTAAACACCATATATTTT
NA	TRBV20-1	TRBJ2-1	NA	CSALDRGTYNEQFF	TGCAGTGCTCTCGACAGAGGAACCTACAATGAGCAGTTCTTC
NA	TRBV28	TRBJ1-2	NA	CASSPGVANYGYTF	TGTGCCAGCAGTCCCGGAGTGGCCAACTATGGCTACACCTTC
NA	TRBV7-9	TRBJ1-5	NA	CASSSNGRQPQHF	TGTGCCAGCAGCTCGAACGGGAGACAGCCCCAGCATTTT
NA	TRBV12-3/TRBV12-4	TRBJ2-7	TRBD2	CASSFGIQRGYSYYEQYF	TGTGCCAGCAGTTTTGGTATCCAGCGGGGCTATTCTTACTACGAGCAGTACTTC
NA	TRBV27	TRBJ2-3	TRBD2	CASMPQAVRERGGRADTQYF	TGTGCCAGCATGCCCCAAGCGGTGCGGGAACGGGGGGGCCGGGCAGATACGCAGTATTTT
NA	TRBV7-8	TRBJ2-5	TRBD2	CASSPSPGGSQYF	TGTGCCAGCAGCCCATCCCCGGGGGGTTCCCAGTACTTC